This TCR beta chain emerged from a study of T cell changes during pregnancy in multiple sclerosis. Trimming cost V 10 bases and J 7 bases; bases outside gene matches: 11. The CDR3 consists of 14 residues. The germline CDR1 and CDR2 sequences are LNHDA and SQIVND (reference sequence). Profiling relied on immunoSEQ multiplex PCR, and the TCRdb table lists in-frame clones only, not all of them. The profile shows 45,000 to 55,000 clones, roughly 92% of them singletons. The genes are TRBV19 and TRBJ1-4; TRBD1 aligns across 8 bases. This receptor was taken from a female donor in good health, enrolled as a control in a pregnancy study. The sample here was CD4+ T cells from peripheral blood mononuclear cells, taken in the second trimester of pregnancy. The DNA for the CDR3 is TGTGCCACTAACGAGGACAGGGCTGGTGAAAAACTGTTTTTT. Its protein is CATNEDRAGEKLFF.